Below, 17 T cell receptor beta chains from the same sample are listed, as sequenced in a study of beta chain features in type 1 diabetes (dated by TCRdb to the late 2010s). Antigen specificity for these receptors is unknown. Summary of the overall study and its limitations: In all four CD4+ subsets, TCRB CDR3 length was moderately but significantly shorter in type 1 diabetes patients.

Library generation was performed with the immunoSEQ multiplex PCR assay. All of the isolated RNA was reverse transcribed with the High Capacity cDNA Reverse Transcription Kit, so expressed TCRB transcripts were sequenced. TCRdb took over this immuneACCESS table, retaining in-frame rearrangements with V and J assigned. Such tables are incomplete; in checked studies, under half of the missing clones stem from an unresolved V gene, and the remainder is unexplained. For this sample there are around 650,000 clones; about an eighth appear just once. The ten largest make up around 0.12% of the sample. Sequencing was carried out using naive CD4+ T cells from blood. In light of the paper, this sample's cell subset or site label describes: true naive CD4+ T cells. These receptors all stem from a man aged 25 to 40 with type 1 diabetes.

This clone was seen more than once but under ten times. This rearrangement joins TRBV7-2 to TRBJ2-5, with D tentatively TRBD1 (6 bases). Germline V gene lookup returns CDR1 SGHTA and CDR2 FQGNSA. V was trimmed by 7 bases and J by 5 bases, leaving 8 bases between them. CDR3 size: 11 residues. CDR3 sequence: CASTGAETQYF. DNA for the CDR3: TGTGCCAGCACAGGGGCGGAGACCCAGTACTTC. The whole variable domain, filled in from reference TRBV7-2 and TRBJ2-5, reads GAGVSQSPSNKVTEKGKDVELRCDPISGHTALYWYRQSLGQGLEFLIYFQGNSAPDKSGLPSDRFSAERTGGSVSTLTIQRTQQEDSAVYLCASTGAETQYFGPGTRLLVL.

This clone came up a few times. This rearrangement joins TRBV27 to TRBJ1-1, with D possibly matching TRBD1 (5 bases). CDR1 is MNHEY, CDR2 SMNVEV, per germline (reference sequence). V was trimmed by 3 bases and J by 7 bases, leaving 15 bases between them. This CDR3 region has 14 residues. This CDR3 is CASSFPPGRGEAFF. The CDR3 DNA reads TGTGCCAGCAGTTTCCCCCCAGGGAGGGGTGAAGCTTTCTTT.

This clone was detected a few times. The rearrangement links TRBV21-1 to TRBJ1-2. TRBV21-1 is termed a pseudogene. The CDR3 is 13 residues long. The CDR3 bases are TGTGCCAGCAGCACCGGTACGGGAGATGGCTACACCTTC. As protein: CASSTGTGDGYTF.

This clone occurred a few times. The rearrangement uses TRBV2 and TRBJ1-2, with 10 bases identical to TRBD1. Per the germline V gene, CDR1 is SNHLY and CDR2 is FYNNEI. After removal of 8 bases from V and 2 bases from J, the junction contained 11 bases not matched to a gene. The CDR3 spans 16 residues. CDR3 DNA: TGTGCCAGCCCTGATGGGAGACAGGGGGCCAACTATGGCTACACCTTC. Its translation is CASPDGRQGANYGYTF.

There are a few counts of this clone. The V call is TRBV7-3, the J call TRBJ2-2; D assignment may be TRBD1 or TRBD2 (5 bases each). Trimming stripped 4 bases from V and 3 bases from J, with 15 bases between. Germline loops: CDR1 SGHTA, CDR2 FQGTGA. The CDR3 contains 16 residues. CDR3 residues: CASSSSWGRDTGELFF. The CDR3 DNA follows: TGTGCCAGCAGCTCGTCCTGGGGACGGGACACCGGGGAGCTGTTTTTT. Complete variable domain (other parts from reference TRBV7-3 and TRBJ2-2): GAGVSQTPSNKVTEKGKYVELRCDPISGHTALYWYRQSLGQGPEFLIYFQGTGAADDSGLPNDRFFAVRPEGSVSTLKIQRTERGDSAVYLCASSSSWGRDTGELFFGEGSRLTVL.

V usage is TRBV25-1 and J usage is TRBJ1-6; D is unresolved. Germline lookup yields CDR1 MGHDK and CDR2 SYGVNS. The CDR3 spans 12 residues. Trimming took off 7 bases at V and 4 bases at J, with 5 bases between the two ends. CDR3 coding DNA: TGTGCCAGCACAGATTATAATTCACCCCTCCACTTT. It encodes CASTDYNSPLHF.

This clone was observed a handful of times. The chain links TRBV5-4 to TRBJ2-1, with D hard to call. The CDR3 is 12 residues long. The V gene's germline CDR1 is SGHNT and CDR2 YYREEE (reference sequence). The germline V and J ends were trimmed by 0 bases and 9 bases, with 7 bases remaining between them. The CDR3 sequence: CASSLVLSEQFF. The CDR3 DNA reads TGTGCCAGCAGCTTGGTTCTGAGTGAGCAGTTCTTC.

There are a few counts of this clone. The V gene is TRBV5-4, the J gene TRBJ1-4; D is perhaps TRBD1 (5 bases). This CDR3 has 15 residues. Germline V gene lookup returns CDR1 SGHNT and CDR2 YYREEE (reference sequence). V was clipped by 0 bases and J by 3 bases, with 9 bases between them. CDR3 bases: TGTGCCAGCAGCTTGGATGGCAGGGCTAATGAAAAACTGTTTTTT. Translation: CASSLDGRANEKLFF. Together with reference TRBV5-4 and TRBJ1-4, the CDR3 gives the full variable domain: ETGVTQSPTHLIKTRGQQVTLRCSSQSGHNTVSWYQQALGQGPQFIFQYYREEENGRGNFPPRFSGLQFPNYSSELNVNALELDDSALYLCASSLDGRANEKLFFGSGTQLSVL.

J is TRBJ2-1 and V is TRBV25-1; 7 nucleotides align to TRBD1. The CDR3 has 14 amino acids. Germline assignment: CDR1 MGHDK and CDR2 SYGVNS. J gave up 9 bases and V 3 bases, and 8 bases lay outside the gene matches. CDR3 residues: CASSDPGQKCEQFF. The CDR3 nucleotides read TGTGCCAGCAGTGACCCGGGACAGAAATGTGAGCAGTTCTTC.

The chain carries TRBV13 and TRBJ2-7; 9 nucleotides line up with TRBD2. The CDR3 loop spans 16 amino acids. With 5 bases clipped from V and 4 bases from J, the junction kept 12 bases outside the gene matches. In germline, CDR1 is PRHDT, CDR2 FYEKMQ (reference sequence). CDR3 region: CASSPRERGVLYEQYF. CDR3 DNA: TGTGCCAGCAGCCCCCGGGAGCGGGGGGTTTTATACGAGCAGTACTTC.

This clone was seen a few times. The gene calls are TRBV7-9 and TRBJ2-5, with D possibly called TRBD1 or TRBD2 (6 bases each). The V end was cut by 4 bases, the J end by 6 bases, with 18 bases between. The CDR3 runs 15 residues. Germline V lookup: CDR1 SEHNR, CDR2 FQNEAQ (reference sequence). The CDR3 coding sequence is TGTGCCAGCAGCTCAACCAGCGAGGGGGGACAGACCCAGTACTTC. This encodes CASSSTSEGGQTQYF.

This clone turned up a few times. This chain joins TRBV7-2 and TRBJ2-3; D is undetermined. V gave up 1 base and J gave up 3 bases, with 8 bases separating them. The germline V gene has CDR1 SGHTA and CDR2 FQGNSA. The CDR3 covers 14 residues. The CDR3 is CASSLGWNTDTQYF. For the CDR3, the DNA is TGTGCCAGCAGCTTAGGCTGGAATACAGATACGCAGTATTTT. The full variable domain, with the rest looked up from reference TRBV7-2 and TRBJ2-3, is GAGVSQSPSNKVTEKGKDVELRCDPISGHTALYWYRQSLGQGLEFLIYFQGNSAPDKSGLPSDRFSAERTGGSVSTLTIQRTQQEDSAVYLCASSLGWNTDTQYFGPGTRLTVL.

The chain links TRBV4-3 to TRBJ2-3; D may correspond to TRBD1 or TRBD2 (6 bases each). Germline lookup yields CDR1 LGHNA and CDR2 YSLEER. CDR3 size: 16 residues. The germline V and J ends were trimmed by 0 bases and 2 bases, with 12 bases remaining between them. For the CDR3, the DNA is TGCGCCAGCAGCCAAGATTATAGGGGGGCCACAGATACGCAGTATTTT. Translation gives CASSQDYRGATDTQYF.

This clone was counted a few times. The chain couples TRBV7-9 to TRBJ1-1; 10 bases align to TRBD1. The CDR3 spans 15 residues. V gave up 1 base and J gave up 5 bases; unmatched junction bases: 4. The germline CDR1 and CDR2 sequences are SEHNR and FQNEAQ (reference sequence). The CDR3 region is CASSLDGTGETEAFF. For the CDR3, the DNA is TGTGCCAGCAGCTTAGACGGGACAGGGGAAACTGAAGCTTTCTTT.

As to this clone: Other DNA sequences in the same sample also yield this CDR3. The V gene is TRBV5-1, the J gene TRBJ2-3; 10 nucleotides line up with TRBD1. Germline values: CDR1 SGHRS, CDR2 YFSETQ. This CDR3 has 15 residues. With V trimmed by 4 bases and J by 3 bases, 5 bases remained unmatched. Here the CDR3 reads CASSPRTGGTDTQYF. In nucleotides, the CDR3 is TGCGCCAGCAGCCCCCGGACAGGGGGAACAGATACGCAGTATTTT.

This clone was observed a handful of times. Sequence at one end of the junction differs from germline and may be a read error. The chain couples TRBV6-6 to TRBJ1-1; D perhaps matches TRBD1 (5 bases). The CDR3 is made up of 14 amino acids. The germline gives CDR1 MNHNY, CDR2 SVGAGI (reference sequence). CDR3 bases: TGTGCCAGCAGTGACTCAGGGACCTACACTGAAGCTTTCTTT. Translating gives CASSDSGTYTEAFF.

DNA for the CDR3: TGTGCCAGCAGCTTATCCTTGAGGTACTCGGATACGCAGTATTTT. Residues: CASSLSLRYSDTQYF. The genes are TRBV9 and TRBJ2-3; D remains unclear. Germline loops: CDR1 SGDLS, CDR2 YYNGEE. Trimming cost V 4 bases and J 6 bases, with 18 bases left between them. This CDR3 is built from 15 residues. The variable domain in full, completed from reference TRBV9 and TRBJ2-3, reads DSGVTQTPKHLITATGQRVTLRCSPRSGDLSVYWYQQSLDQGLQFLIQYYNGEERAKGNILERFSAQQFPDLHSELNLSSLELGDSALYFCASSLSLRYSDTQYFGPGTRLTVL.